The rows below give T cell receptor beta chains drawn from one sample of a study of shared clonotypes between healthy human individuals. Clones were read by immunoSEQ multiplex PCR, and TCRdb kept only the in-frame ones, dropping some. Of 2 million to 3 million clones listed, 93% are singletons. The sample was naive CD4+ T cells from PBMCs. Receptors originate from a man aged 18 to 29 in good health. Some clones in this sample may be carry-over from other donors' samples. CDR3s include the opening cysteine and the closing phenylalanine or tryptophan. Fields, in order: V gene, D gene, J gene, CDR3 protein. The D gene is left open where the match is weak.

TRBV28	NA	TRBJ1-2	CATKGQTWGGYTF
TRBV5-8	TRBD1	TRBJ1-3	CASSGDRAPGNTIYF
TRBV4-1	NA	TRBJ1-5	CASSREGGNQPQHF
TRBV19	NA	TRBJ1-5	CASSTNRNQPQHF
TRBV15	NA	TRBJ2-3	CATSGSGRTDTQYF
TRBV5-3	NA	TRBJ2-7	CARMLPVVRAYEQYF
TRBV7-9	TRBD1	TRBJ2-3	CASSLPGTGVTQYF
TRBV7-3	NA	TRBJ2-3	CASSLAGQTDTQYF
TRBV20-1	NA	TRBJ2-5	CSARASETQYF
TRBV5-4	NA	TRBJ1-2	CASSPTELGGYTF
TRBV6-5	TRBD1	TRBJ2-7	CASSYRDRGYEQYF
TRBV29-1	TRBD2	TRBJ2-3	CSVGGGFGADTQYF
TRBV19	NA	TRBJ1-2	CASSIQGSGYGYTF
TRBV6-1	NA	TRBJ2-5	CASSDKGPSGQETQYF
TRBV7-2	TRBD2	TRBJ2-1	CASSKLAGSYNEQFF
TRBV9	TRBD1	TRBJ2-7	CASSPRDRGDSYEQYF
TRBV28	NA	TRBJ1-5	CASSLIDAEGYQPQHF
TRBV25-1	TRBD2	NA	CASSAPGLAGEGEQYF
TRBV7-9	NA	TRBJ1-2	CASSLGDDYGYTF
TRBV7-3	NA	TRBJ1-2	CASSLIGGTPASGYTF
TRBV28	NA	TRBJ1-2	CASTPGRDYGYTF
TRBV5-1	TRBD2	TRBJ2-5	CASMKTSGSAETQYF
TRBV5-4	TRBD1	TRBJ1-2	CASSTAGTGHVYGYTF
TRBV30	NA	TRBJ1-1	CAWSVLSGFGTEAFF
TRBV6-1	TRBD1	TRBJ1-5	CASSKDRGNQPQHF
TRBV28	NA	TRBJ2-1	CASSLLSNEQFF
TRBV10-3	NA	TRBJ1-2	CAISESGQNYGYTF
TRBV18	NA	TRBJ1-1	CASSSVGVEAFF
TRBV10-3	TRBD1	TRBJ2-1	CAISGRDSPLNEQFF
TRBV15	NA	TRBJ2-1	CATSWWSEGDEQFF
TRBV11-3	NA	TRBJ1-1	CASSMGQNTEAFF
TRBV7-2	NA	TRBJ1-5	CASSSDRRQPQHF
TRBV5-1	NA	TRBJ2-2	CASSPYRPSNTGELFF
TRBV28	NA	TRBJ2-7	CASSLAGLYEQYF
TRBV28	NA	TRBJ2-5	CASSFRAREETQYF
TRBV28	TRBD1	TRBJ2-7	CASSVAGTGDLHEQYF
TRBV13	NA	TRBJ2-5	CASSFLHSEETQYF
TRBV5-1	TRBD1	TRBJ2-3	CASRSPDRAPRDTQYF
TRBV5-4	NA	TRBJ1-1	CASSLAPGGRNTEAFF